A single sample is the source of the 20 T cell receptor beta chains below, sequenced in a study of cytomegalovirus exposure and HLA in healthy donors. Primers: 60 Vbeta forward and 13 Jbeta reverse. Libraries were prepared by immunoSEQ multiplex PCR; TCRdb keeps only in-frame clonotypes and omits some of them. The table records 150,000 to 200,000 clones, just under 80% of them present only once. Sample: PBMCs. These receptor sequences come from a man aged 18 to 35 in good health and CMV-seropositive.

V gene TRBV6-1 combines with J gene TRBJ2-7; 7 positions match TRBD2. The V gene end was trimmed by 10 bases and the J gene end by 0 bases; junction bases not matched to a gene: 9. Germline V gene lookup returns CDR1 MNHNS and CDR2 SASEGT. There are 14 residues in the CDR3. The CDR3 spells CAIDTGTNSYEQYF. The CDR3, as DNA: TGTGCCATTGATACCGGGACTAACTCCTACGAGCAGTACTTC.

The genes are TRBV7-2 and TRBJ1-2, with 9 bases matching TRBD1. Germline trimming cut 6 bases from V and 4 bases from J; bases unmatched to any gene: 6. CDR1 and CDR2 (germline): SGHTA, FQGNSA. The CDR3 is 14 amino acids. This chain's CDR3 is CASRRTQGAYGYTF. For the CDR3, the DNA is TGTGCCAGCAGACGAACACAGGGGGCCTATGGCTACACCTTC.

This clone was observed a few times. This CDR3 reads CASSLGGREKLFF. CDR3 in DNA: TGTGCCAGCAGCTTGGGTGGGCGTGAAAAACTGTTTTTT. The chain uses TRBV5-4 and TRBJ1-4; D is uncertain. V was trimmed by 0 bases and J by 7 bases, leaving 7 bases between them. Germline assignment: CDR1 SGHNT and CDR2 YYREEE (reference sequence). This CDR3 is 13 amino acids long.

The chain links TRBV6-1 to TRBJ2-5; no definite D call. The length of the CDR3 is 14 residues. V lost 0 bases and J 2 bases, leaving 7 bases between the germline ends. CDR1 MNHNS and CDR2 SASEGT come from the germline V gene. DNA of the CDR3: TGTGCCAGCAGTGAAGCGACACGACAAGAGACCCAGTACTTC. Its translation is CASSEATRQETQYF.

This clone was counted a single time. This chain uses TRBV6-5 with TRBJ2-7; D unresolved. Trimming removed 5 bases from V and 6 bases from J, with 14 bases in between. Germline lookup yields CDR1 MNHEY and CDR2 SVGAGI. The CDR3 loop spans 13 amino acids. The CDR3, as DNA: TGTGCCAGCAGTCGAAACCCCTCCAGCGAGCAGTACTTC. Its translation is CASSRNPSSEQYF.

V is TRBV6-1 and J is TRBJ1-5, with 9 bases fitting TRBD1. This CDR3 comprises 15 residues. V was pared by 6 bases and J by 3 bases, with 6 bases of the junction left unmatched. Germline V gene data show CDR1 as MNHNS and CDR2 as SASEGT. The CDR3 reads CASRGQGAINQPQHF. The CDR3 coding sequence is TGTGCCAGCAGGGGACAGGGAGCGATCAATCAGCCCCAGCATTTT.

CDR3: CASSSRDRGAKNIQYF. The CDR3 DNA sequence: TGTGCCAGCAGTTCCCGGGACAGGGGAGCCAAAAACATTCAGTACTTC. The chain has TRBV28 and TRBJ2-4, with TRBD1 identical over 10 bases. The CDR3 runs to 16 residues. V shed 4 bases, J shed 0 bases, and the junction held 3 bases outside the gene matches. CDR1 is MDHEN and CDR2 is SYDVKM in the germline V gene.

The V call is TRBV12-5, the J call TRBJ2-1, with D possibly being TRBD2 (7 bases). The V end was cut by 9 bases, the J end by 9 bases, with 24 bases between. The length of the CDR3 is 15 residues. The germline gives CDR1 LGHNT, CDR2 FRNRAP. The CDR3 region has the DNA TGTGCTAGCCAAGGACTAGTGGGGGGGCAGGGTGAGCAGTTCTTC. Its translation is CASQGLVGGQGEQFF.

This chain uses TRBV12-5 with TRBJ1-4; no definite D call. Germline V gives CDR1 LGHNT, CDR2 FRNRAP. The CDR3 extends over 16 amino acids. V lost 6 bases and J lost 0, with 14 bases in between. The DNA of the CDR3 is TGTGCTAGTGGCCCCGGGGTGCTTGCAACTAATGAAAAACTGTTTTTT. Translating gives CASGPGVLATNEKLFF. The entire variable domain, with the rest obtained from reference TRBV12-5 and TRBJ1-4, is as follows: DARVTQTPRHKVTEMGQEVTMRCQPILGHNTVFWYRQTMMQGLELLAYFRNRAPLDDSGMPKDRFSAEMPDATLATLKIQPSEPRDSAVYFCASGPGVLATNEKLFFGSGTQLSVL.

The J gene is TRBJ1-4, the V gene TRBV28; a weak D match, TRBD1 (6 bases). CDR1 and CDR2 from the germline V gene are MDHEN and SYDVKM. V lost 6 bases and J lost 4, with 21 bases in between. This CDR3 comprises 17 residues. The CDR3 nucleotides are TGTGCCAGCAGCCCCCTCCCTGGGGGGGCGGTTAATGAAAAACTGTTTTTT. Encoded protein: CASSPLPGGAVNEKLFF.

This clone came up a few times. The rearrangement uses TRBV11-1 and TRBJ2-5, with 12 bases matching TRBD2. Germline V lookup: CDR1 SGHAT, CDR2 FQDESV (reference sequence). J was trimmed by 9 bases and V by 5 bases; bases with no gene match: 13. This CDR3 is built from 16 residues. CDR3 residues: CASSPQLAGGREAQYF. In nucleotides, the CDR3 is TGTGCCAGCAGCCCCCAACTAGCGGGAGGACGGGAGGCCCAGTACTTC. The whole variable domain, remainder taken from reference TRBV11-1 and TRBJ2-5, is EAEVAQSPRYKITEKSQAVAFWCDPISGHATLYWYRQILGQGPELLVQFQDESVVDDSQLPKDRFSAERLKGVDSTLKIQPAELGDSAMYLCASSPQLAGGREAQYFGPGTRLLVL.

Worth noting for this clone: Because it lacks the conserved phenylalanine or tryptophan at the end, this CDR3 is likely a read error. J is TRBJ1-6 and V is TRBV6-5, with D perhaps matching TRBD1 (6 bases). The length of the CDR3 is 15 residues. Germline loops: CDR1 MNHEY, CDR2 SVGAGI. Trimming left V 6 bases short and J 3 bases short, with 12 bases between. The DNA of the CDR3 is TGTGCCAGCAGCCCGGACAGCTACTATAATTCACCCCTCCACCTT. It specifies CASSPDSYYNSPLHL.

The rearrangement joins TRBV27 to TRBJ2-1; 9 bases match TRBD1. The CDR3 sequence is 18 residues long. Per germline, CDR1 MNHEY and CDR2 SMNVEV (reference sequence). Losses at the gene ends were 5 bases for V and 3 bases for J; bases not matched to a gene: 14. The CDR3 sequence is CASSPTWGDRAFYNEQFF. CDR3 coding DNA: TGTGCCAGCAGTCCGACATGGGGGGACAGGGCCTTCTACAATGAGCAGTTCTTC.

CDR3 sequence (DNA): TGCAGCGTTGAAGGACTAGTGGGGGGGCCCCGACACGGTGCAGATACGCAGTATTTT. Translating it yields CSVEGLVGGPRHGADTQYF. This chain links TRBV29-1 with TRBJ2-3; tentatively, D is TRBD2 (7 bases). This CDR3 comprises 19 residues. Germline V CDR1 and CDR2: SQVTM, ANQGSEA. Trimming left V 1 base short and J 4 bases short, with 27 bases between.

This clone has more than one count but fewer than ten. The chain carries TRBV5-6 and TRBJ2-2, with D possibly being TRBD1 (5 bases). Trimming stripped 2 bases from V and 8 bases from J, with 16 bases between. Germline CDR1 and CDR2: SGHDT and YYEEEE. The CDR3 totals 15 residues. This CDR3 is CASSFGPPAGGELFF. For the CDR3, the DNA is TGTGCCAGCAGCTTTGGGCCCCCAGCAGGGGGGGAGCTGTTTTTT.

V and J are TRBV28 and TRBJ2-3; D is perhaps TRBD2 (5 bases). The V end was cut by 6 bases, the J end by 2 bases, with 12 bases between. CDR3 length: 14 amino acids. Germline V gives CDR1 MDHEN, CDR2 SYDVKM. CDR3 protein: CASSNQLATDTQYF. The CDR3 DNA reads as TGTGCCAGCAGCAACCAGCTAGCCACAGATACGCAGTATTTT.

The rearrangement joins TRBV10-3 to TRBJ1-5; a possible D gene is TRBD1 (5 bases). The V gene's germline CDR1 is ENHRY and CDR2 SYGVKD. The CDR3 totals 14 residues. Trimming removed 4 bases from V and 5 bases from J, with 12 bases in between. DNA for the CDR3: TGTGCCATCAGTGCAATGATACAGGATCAGCCCCAGCATTTT. This encodes CAISAMIQDQPQHF.

The genes are TRBV19 and TRBJ2-3, with D possibly being TRBD2 (6 bases). This CDR3 has 14 amino acids. Trimming took off 6 bases at V and 7 bases at J, with 17 bases between the two ends. The germline V gene encodes CDR1 LNHDA and CDR2 SQIVND (reference sequence). The CDR3 DNA reads as TGTGCCAGTAGACCGGGACTCAGCCAGTATACGCAGTATTTT. This codes for CASRPGLSQYTQYF.

The chain joins TRBV7-8 to TRBJ1-2; 7 bases fit TRBD1. Germline trimming cut 5 bases from V and 0 bases from J; bases unmatched to any gene: 12. The CDR3 spans 17 residues. The germline V gene has CDR1 SGHVS and CDR2 FQNEAQ. The DNA of the CDR3 is TGTGCCAGCAGCCAATACAGGGGCATGACAGCTAACTATGGCTACACCTTC. Translated: CASSQYRGMTANYGYTF.

J is TRBJ1-5 and V is TRBV28, with D possibly TRBD1 on 5 matching bases. Germline CDR1 MDHEN, CDR2 SYDVKM. V lost 4 bases, J lost 1 base, and 14 bases lay in between. The CDR3 sequence is 16 residues long. The CDR3 is CASSSIQGSSNQPQHF. The CDR3 nucleotides are TGTGCCAGCAGTTCCATTCAGGGAAGCAGCAATCAGCCCCAGCATTTT.